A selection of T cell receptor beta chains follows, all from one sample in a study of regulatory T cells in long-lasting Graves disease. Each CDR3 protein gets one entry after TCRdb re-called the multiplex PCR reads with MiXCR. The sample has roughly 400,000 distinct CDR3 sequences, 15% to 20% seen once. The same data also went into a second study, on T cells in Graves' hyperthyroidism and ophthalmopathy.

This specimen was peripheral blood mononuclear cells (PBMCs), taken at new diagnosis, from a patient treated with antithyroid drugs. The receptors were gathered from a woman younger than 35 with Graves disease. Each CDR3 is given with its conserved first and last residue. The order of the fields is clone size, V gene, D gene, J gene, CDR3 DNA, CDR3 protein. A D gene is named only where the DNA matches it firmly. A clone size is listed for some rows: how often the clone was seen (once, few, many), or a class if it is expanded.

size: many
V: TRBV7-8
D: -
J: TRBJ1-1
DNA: TGTGCCAGCAGCTTGGGGAGGGGGGCGAGAACTGAAGCTTTCTTT
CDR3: CASSLGRGARTEAFF

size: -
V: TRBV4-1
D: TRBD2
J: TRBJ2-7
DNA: TGCGCCAGCAACCAGAACCCGGGACTAGCGTTCTACGAGCAGTACTTC
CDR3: CASNQNPGLAFYEQYF

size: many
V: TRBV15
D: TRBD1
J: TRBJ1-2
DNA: TGTGCCACCAGCACTACCGGGACAGGAATTAACTATGGCTACACCTTC
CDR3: CATSTTGTGINYGYTF

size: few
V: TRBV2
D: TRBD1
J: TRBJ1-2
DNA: TGTGCCAGCGAGTTGGGACAGGGGGTTTTAGGCTACACCTTC
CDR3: CASELGQGVLGYTF

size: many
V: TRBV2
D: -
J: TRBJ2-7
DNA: TGTGCCAGCAAAACTAGCGAGCAGTACTTC
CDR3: CASKTSEQYF

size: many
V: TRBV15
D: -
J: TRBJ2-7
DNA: TGTGCCACCAGCAGAGATATTGTGGGAGCAAGTGGTAGGTACGAGCAGTACTTC
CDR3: CATSRDIVGASGRYEQYF

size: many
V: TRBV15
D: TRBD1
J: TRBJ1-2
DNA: TGTGCCACCAGCAGAGAAAAGAGGACAGGGGTTGGCTACACCTTC
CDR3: CATSREKRTGVGYTF

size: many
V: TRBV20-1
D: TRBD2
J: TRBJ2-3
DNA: TGCAGTGCTAGCAGGAGCGGGACCAGCACAGATACGCAGTATTTT
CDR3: CSASRSGTSTDTQYF

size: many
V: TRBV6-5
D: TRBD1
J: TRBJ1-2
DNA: TGTGCCAGCAGTTACACGACAGGGGACTATGGCTACACCTTC
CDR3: CASSYTTGDYGYTF

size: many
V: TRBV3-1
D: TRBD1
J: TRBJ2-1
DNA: TGTGCCAGCAGCCCCGGGACAGGAGAGCAGTTCTTC
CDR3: CASSPGTGEQFF

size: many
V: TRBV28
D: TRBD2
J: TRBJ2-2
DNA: TGTGCCAGCACACTAGCGGAGAGTCCCGGGGAGCTGTTTTTT
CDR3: CASTLAESPGELFF